Presented here are 8 T cell receptor beta chains from one specimen sequenced in a study of blood T cell repertoires in COVID-19 (TCRdb year 2020). The library was made by the immunoSEQ multiplex PCR assay. TCRdb took this table from immuneACCESS and kept in-frame rearrangements with V and J called. Such tables lack part of the clones; where checked against another copy, unresolved V genes explain under half of the gap, and the rest is unexplained. Across this sample there are roughly 500,000 clones, with around 85% seen only once. The biggest ten clones account for roughly 3.1% of the sample. Input material: peripheral blood. All receptors come from a human donor in a cohort sampled during active COVID-19.

The chain links TRBV10-3 to TRBJ2-1; TRBD2 is a possible D gene (5 bases). V lost 7 bases to trimming and J lost 4 bases, with 17 bases between them. This CDR3 comprises 15 residues. From germline, CDR1 is ENHRY and CDR2 SYGVKD. In nucleotides, the CDR3 is TGTGCCATCAACCGGGCCCGGACGGGGTACAATGAGCAGTTCTTC. Protein sequence: CAINRARTGYNEQFF.

The chain recombines TRBV12-5 with TRBJ2-3, with 15 nucleotides matching TRBD2. Unmatched junction bases numbered 7, after V lost 5 bases and J lost 4 bases. This CDR3 has 17 amino acids. Germline loops: CDR1 LGHNT, CDR2 FRNRAP. CDR3 DNA: TGTGCTAGTGGTCCAGGGACTAGCGGGAGGATTTCAGATACGCAGTATTTT. Its protein is CASGPGTSGRISDTQYF. The variable domain in full, with the rest retrieved from reference TRBV12-5 and TRBJ2-3, is DARVTQTPRHKVTEMGQEVTMRCQPILGHNTVFWYRQTMMQGLELLAYFRNRAPLDDSGMPKDRFSAEMPDATLATLKIQPSEPRDSAVYFCASGPGTSGRISDTQYFGPGTRLTVL.

The chain has TRBV3-1 (or the pseudogene TRBV3-2) and TRBJ2-7; D is undetermined. V was cut by 2 bases and J by 0 bases, with 14 bases left in between. Germline V CDR1 and CDR2: LGHDT, YNNKEL (reference sequence). The CDR3 covers 16 residues. CDR3 bases: TGTGCCAGCAGCCAACGGCCGACACCCCTCTCCTACGAGCAGTACTTC. Protein: CASSQRPTPLSYEQYF.

CDR3 in amino acids: CASSLSRGVDTGELFF. CDR3 DNA: TGCGCCAGCAGCCTCTCCAGGGGGGTTGACACCGGGGAGCTGTTTTTT. The chain has TRBV10-2 and TRBJ2-2; possible D gene TRBD1, 7 bases. The ends were cut back, 6 bases at V and 3 bases at J, with 17 bases in the middle. Germline V CDR1 and CDR2: WSHSY, SAAADI. The CDR3 covers 16 residues.

This clone turned up a few times. The rearrangement joins TRBV7-9 to TRBJ2-7; TRBD2 aligns across 8 bases. The CDR3 contains 14 residues. The germline CDR1 and CDR2 sequences are SEHNR and FQNEAQ (reference sequence). The junction had 5 bases not matched to a gene; V was cut back by 1 base and J by 6 bases. In nucleotides, the CDR3 is TGTGCCAGCAGCTTAGAAGCGGGAGTGGGCGAGCAGTACTTC. Its protein product is CASSLEAGVGEQYF.

The sample holds one count of this clone. The chain joins TRBV10-2 to TRBJ1-5; D remains unclear. Germline lookup yields CDR1 WSHSY and CDR2 SAAADI. V was trimmed by 6 bases and J by 5 bases, leaving 17 bases between them. The CDR3 runs to 15 residues. CDR3 nucleotide sequence: TGCGCCAGCAGCCCCCAACAGCCACCTCATCAGCCCCAGCATTTT. Translation gives CASSPQQPPHQPQHF.

The V call is TRBV19, the J call TRBJ2-6; D is undetermined. Germline lookup yields CDR1 LNHDA and CDR2 SQIVND (reference sequence). The CDR3 is 14 amino acids. V was clipped by 5 bases and J by 0 bases, with 5 bases between them. Here the CDR3 reads CASSPSSGANVLTF. CDR3 DNA sequence: TGTGCCAGTAGTCCCAGCTCTGGGGCCAACGTCCTGACTTTC. Full variable domain (outside the CDR3, taken from reference TRBV19 and TRBJ2-6): DGGITQSPKYLFRKEGQNVTLSCEQNLNHDAMYWYRQDPGQGLRLIYYSQIVNDFQKGDIAEGYSVSREKKESFPLTVTSAQKNPTAFYLCASSPSSGANVLTFGAGSRLTVL.

The chain couples TRBV5-5 to TRBJ2-2, with TRBD1 matching over 8 bases. Per germline, CDR1 SGHKS and CDR2 YYEKEE (reference sequence). V gave up 6 bases and J gave up 4 bases; unmatched junction bases: 11. This CDR3 is built from 16 residues. Here the CDR3 DNA reads TGTGCCAGCATAGACCTTAAAACAGGGGGCACCGGGGAGCTGTTTTTT. Encoded protein: CASIDLKTGGTGELFF. Supplemented by reference TRBV5-5 and TRBJ2-2, the full variable domain reads DAGVTQSPTHLIKTRGQQVTLRCSPISGHKSVSWYQQVLGQGPQFIFQYYEKEERGRGNFPDRFSARQFPNYSSELNVNALLLGDSALYLCASIDLKTGGTGELFFGEGSRLTVL.